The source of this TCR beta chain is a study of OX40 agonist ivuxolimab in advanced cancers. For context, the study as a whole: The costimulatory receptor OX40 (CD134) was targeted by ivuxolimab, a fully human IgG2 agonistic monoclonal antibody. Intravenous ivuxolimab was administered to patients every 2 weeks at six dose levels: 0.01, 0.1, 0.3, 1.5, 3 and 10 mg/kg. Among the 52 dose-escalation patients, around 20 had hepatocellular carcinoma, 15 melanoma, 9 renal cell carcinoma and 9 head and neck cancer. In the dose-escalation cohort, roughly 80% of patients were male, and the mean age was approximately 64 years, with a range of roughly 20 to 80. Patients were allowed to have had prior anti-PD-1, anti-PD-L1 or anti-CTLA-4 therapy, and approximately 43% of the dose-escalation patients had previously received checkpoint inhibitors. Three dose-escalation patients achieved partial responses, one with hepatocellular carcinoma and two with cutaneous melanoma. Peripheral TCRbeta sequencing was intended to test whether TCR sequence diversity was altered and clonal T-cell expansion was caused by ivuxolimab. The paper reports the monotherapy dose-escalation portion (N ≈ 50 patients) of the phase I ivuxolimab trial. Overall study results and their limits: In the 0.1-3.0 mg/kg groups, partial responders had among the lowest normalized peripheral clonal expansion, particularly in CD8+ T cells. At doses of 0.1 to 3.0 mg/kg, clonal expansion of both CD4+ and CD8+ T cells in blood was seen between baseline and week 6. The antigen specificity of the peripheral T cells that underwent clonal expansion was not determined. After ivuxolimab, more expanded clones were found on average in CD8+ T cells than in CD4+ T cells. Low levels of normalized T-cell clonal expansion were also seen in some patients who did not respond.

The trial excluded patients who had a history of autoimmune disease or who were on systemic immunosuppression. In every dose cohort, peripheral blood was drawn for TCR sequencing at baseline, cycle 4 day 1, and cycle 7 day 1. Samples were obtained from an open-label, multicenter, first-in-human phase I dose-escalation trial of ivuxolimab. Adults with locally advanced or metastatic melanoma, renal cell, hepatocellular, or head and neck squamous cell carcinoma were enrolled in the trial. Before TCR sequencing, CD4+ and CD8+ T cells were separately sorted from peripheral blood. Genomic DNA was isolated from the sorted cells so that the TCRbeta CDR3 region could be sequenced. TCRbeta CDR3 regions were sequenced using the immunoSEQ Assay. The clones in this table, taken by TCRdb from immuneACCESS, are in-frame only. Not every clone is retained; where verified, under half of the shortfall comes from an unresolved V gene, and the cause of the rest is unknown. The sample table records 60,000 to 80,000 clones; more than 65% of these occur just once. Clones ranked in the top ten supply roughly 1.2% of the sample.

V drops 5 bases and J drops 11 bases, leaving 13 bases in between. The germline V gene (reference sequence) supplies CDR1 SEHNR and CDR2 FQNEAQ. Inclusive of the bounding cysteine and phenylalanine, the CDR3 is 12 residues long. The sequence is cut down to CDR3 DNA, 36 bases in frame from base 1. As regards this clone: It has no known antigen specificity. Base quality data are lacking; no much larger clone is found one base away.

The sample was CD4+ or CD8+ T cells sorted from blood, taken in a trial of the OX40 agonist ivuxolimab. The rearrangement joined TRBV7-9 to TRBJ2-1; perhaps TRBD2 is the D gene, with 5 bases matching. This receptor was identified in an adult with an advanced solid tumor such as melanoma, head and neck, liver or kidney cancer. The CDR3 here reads CASSVASRQQFF. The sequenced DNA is TGTGCCAGCAGCGTGGCTAGCAGACAGCAGTTCTTC.